The subject of this entry is one T cell receptor beta chain. The data were taken from a study of breast tumors, draining lymph nodes, adjacent tissues. Trimming at V came to 4 bases and at J to 6 bases, leaving 11 bases not matched to a gene. Germline V gene sequence: CDR1 LNHDA, CDR2 SQIVND (reference sequence). CDR3 size: 15 residues. Each CDR3 protein is one row after TCRdb ran MiXCR on the multiplex PCR reads. Among 200,000 to 250,000 distinct CDR3 sequences listed, 32% were seen once. Axillary draining lymph nodes of breast cancer patients supplied the node samples. The clonotype comes from a female donor with breast cancer. Some clones in this sample may be carry-over from other donors' samples. J is TRBJ1-2 and V is TRBV19; TRBD1 matches at 7 bases. The sequencing sample was made of axillary lymph node tissue. CDR3 nucleotides: TGTGCCAGTAGTACCCTTCCACAGGGGACGAATGGCTACACCTTC. Translation: CASSTLPQGTNGYTF.